This paragraph reports one T cell receptor (beta chain). Its antigen is unidentified. CDR1 ENHRY and CDR2 SYGVKD come from the germline V gene. The CDR3 is 14 residues long. With 7 bases removed from V and 6 bases from J, the gap between germline ends came to 15 bases. Checkpoint therapy with ipilimumab 1 mg/kg began 14 to 28 days after transplant. The data originate from a study of ipilimumab plus nivolumab after autologous stem cell transplantation. Study findings and constraints: Authors suggest TCR repertoire, Treg phenotype and gut microbiota support further study.

Measured with immunoSEQ multiplex PCR; TCRdb has only the in-frame clones, and not every one. The sample yields some 40,000 clones, 80% to 95% seen once. This TCR was sampled from a male donor with multiple myeloma. The chain joins TRBV10-3 to TRBJ2-2; D is perhaps TRBD2 (6 bases). The sequencing used PBMCs, collected in a trial of ipilimumab plus nivolumab as post-transplant consolidation. This chain's CDR3 is CAIMGDGGAGELFF. The CDR3, as DNA: TGTGCCATCATGGGGGATGGCGGGGCCGGGGAGCTGTTTTTT.